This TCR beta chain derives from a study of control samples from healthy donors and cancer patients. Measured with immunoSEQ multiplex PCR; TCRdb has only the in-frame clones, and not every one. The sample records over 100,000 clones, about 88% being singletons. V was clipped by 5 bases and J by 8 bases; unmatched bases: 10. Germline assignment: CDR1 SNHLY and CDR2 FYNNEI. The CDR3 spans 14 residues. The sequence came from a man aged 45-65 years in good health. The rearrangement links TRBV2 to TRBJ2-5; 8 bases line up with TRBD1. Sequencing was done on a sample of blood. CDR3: CASSRTGWRETQYF. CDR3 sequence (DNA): TGTGCCAGCAGTCGGACAGGGTGGAGGGAAACCCAGTACTTC.